A single sample gave rise to the 27 T cell receptor beta chains below, sequenced in a study of cytomegalovirus exposure and HLA in healthy donors. PCR involved 60 Vbeta and 13 Jbeta primers. Measured with immunoSEQ multiplex PCR; TCRdb has only the in-frame clones, and not every one. Among 150,000 or so clones listed, roughly four fifths were seen once. The source material was PBMCs. The receptor set was obtained from a man younger than 30 in good health and CMV-seropositive.

V and J are TRBV10-3 and TRBJ1-2; no clear D. Germline V gene data show CDR1 as ENHRY and CDR2 as SYGVKD. The CDR3 runs 13 residues. V lost 3 bases and J lost 6, with 11 bases in between. CDR3 in amino acids: CAISDWQANGYTF. DNA of the CDR3: TGTGCCATCAGTGATTGGCAGGCGAATGGCTACACCTTC.

This clone was seen more than once but under ten times. The chain uses TRBV5-1 and TRBJ2-5, with 13 bases matching TRBD2. In germline, CDR1 is SGHRS, CDR2 YFSETQ. The CDR3 sequence is 16 residues long. The junction had 4 bases not matched to a gene; V was cut back by 4 bases and J by 1 base. The CDR3 region has the DNA TGCGCCAGCAGCCCCGGGACTAGCGGGATCCAAGAGACCCAGTACTTC. Translation: CASSPGTSGIQETQYF.

The genes are TRBV6-4 and TRBJ1-1, with D maybe TRBD1 (5 bases). The CDR3 consists of 14 residues. Trimming removed 6 bases from V and 10 bases from J, with 21 bases in between. Looked up from germline, CDR1 is MRHNA and CDR2 is SNTAGT. CDR3 sequence reads: CASSASPGGIRAFF. In DNA, the CDR3 is TGTGCCAGCAGCGCAAGCCCGGGGGGGATCCGAGCTTTCTTT.

The rearrangement links TRBV7-9 to TRBJ2-1; a possible D gene is TRBD2 (6 bases). Trimming left V 2 bases short and J 7 bases short, with 12 bases between. CDR3 length: 14 residues. CDR1 and CDR2 from the germline V gene are SEHNR and FQNEAQ (reference sequence). The CDR3 coding sequence is TGTGCCAGCAGCTTACCCGGGACTGAGAATGAGCAGTTCTTC. It codes for CASSLPGTENEQFF.

This clone was counted a single time. This rearrangement joins TRBV2 to TRBJ1-4, with 7 bases matching TRBD1. The V gene end was trimmed by 6 bases and the J gene end by 8 bases; junction bases not matched to a gene: 6. Germline CDR1 reads SNHLY; CDR2 reads FYNNEI. The CDR3 extends over 13 amino acids. The CDR3 region is CASSGTVQEKLFF. Here the CDR3 DNA reads TGTGCCAGCAGCGGGACAGTACAAGAAAAACTGTTTTTT.

The chain is built from TRBV27 and TRBJ2-3; 7 bases fit TRBD2. CDR1 and CDR2 (germline): MNHEY, SMNVEV (reference sequence). V dropped 0 bases and J dropped 3; count of bases not matched to a gene: 9. The CDR3 contains 17 residues. The CDR3 reads CASSLSSGLADTDTQYF. CDR3 sequence (DNA): TGTGCCAGCAGTTTATCATCCGGCCTAGCGGATACAGATACGCAGTATTTT.

The J gene is TRBJ2-5, the V gene TRBV5-1; unclear D gene. Germline V lookup: CDR1 SGHRS, CDR2 YFSETQ. V was trimmed by 0 bases and J by 5 bases, leaving 5 bases between them. The CDR3 runs to 12 residues. The CDR3 nucleotides are TGCGCCAGCAGCTTGGCCTTGGAGACCCAGTACTTC. Translating gives CASSLALETQYF.

The rearrangement joins TRBV27 to TRBJ2-3; the match to TRBD2 covers 11 bases. V lost 3 bases, J lost 4 bases, and 6 bases stayed unmatched. Per germline, CDR1 MNHEY and CDR2 SMNVEV (reference sequence). The CDR3 extends over 16 amino acids. CDR3 sequence: CASSLTSGVVADTQYF. The CDR3 nucleotides read TGTGCCAGCAGTTTGACTAGCGGGGTGGTGGCAGATACGCAGTATTTT.

The CDR3 nucleotides are TGTGCCAGCAGTGAACGTGCTTCTCGTCGGGACAGGGGAAATGTCGGGAACACTGAAGCTTTCTTT. Encoded protein: CASSERASRRDRGNVGNTEAFF. The gene calls are TRBV6-1 and TRBJ1-1; 10 bases fit TRBD1. Germline V lookup: CDR1 MNHNS, CDR2 SASEGT. With V trimmed by 2 bases and J by 1 base, 22 bases remained unmatched. CDR3 length: 22 amino acids.

CDR3 residues: CASSLGSGGPEQYF. The CDR3 region has the DNA TGCGCCAGCAGCTTGGGGTCGGGGGGGCCCGAGCAGTACTTC. V is TRBV5-1 and J is TRBJ2-7; 8 nucleotides align to TRBD2. Trimming took 0 bases from V and 6 from J; bases not matched to a gene: 5. This CDR3 spans 14 amino acids. CDR1 is SGHRS and CDR2 is YFSETQ in the germline V gene.

The V and J genes are TRBV6-5 and TRBJ1-2; TRBD1 is a possible D gene (5 bases). Germline loops: CDR1 MNHEY, CDR2 SVGAGI. The V and J ends lost 7 bases and 6 bases respectively, with 12 bases between them. The length of the CDR3 is 12 residues. In nucleotides, the CDR3 is TGTGCCAGCAAAACAGGAGCCGATGGCTACACCTTC. Encoded protein: CASKTGADGYTF.

The V and J genes are TRBV27 and TRBJ2-1; TRBD2 aligns across 14 bases. The CDR3 loop spans 16 amino acids. Germline assignment: CDR1 MNHEY and CDR2 SMNVEV (reference sequence). The trim removed 5 bases at V and 7 bases at J, leaving 7 bases unmatched. The CDR3 DNA follows: TGTGCCAGCAGTACAGGACTAGCGGGAGGTTTGAATGAGCAGTTCTTC. Protein product: CASSTGLAGGLNEQFF.

This clone was recorded a few times. Here the CDR3 reads CASSKGGSSYEQYF. CDR3 bases: TGTGCCAGCAGCAAGGGGGGGAGCTCCTACGAGCAGTACTTC. The V gene is TRBV7-6, the J gene TRBJ2-7, with D maybe TRBD2 (7 bases). The CDR3 has 14 amino acids. CDR1 is SGHVS and CDR2 is FNYEAQ in the germline V gene. V was clipped by 5 bases and J by 0 bases, with 11 bases between them.

This clone was recorded a few times. This chain joins TRBV19 and TRBJ2-2, with 15 bases matching TRBD2. This CDR3 spans 14 amino acids. From germline, CDR1 is LNHDA and CDR2 SQIVND (reference sequence). With V trimmed by 3 bases and J by 13 bases, 3 bases remained unmatched. CDR3 amino acids: CASSMGLAGGGLFF. CDR3 bases: TGTGCCAGTAGTATGGGACTAGCGGGAGGCGGGCTGTTTTTT. Looking up the rest from reference TRBV19 and TRBJ2-2 gives the full variable domain: DGGITQSPKYLFRKEGQNVTLSCEQNLNHDAMYWYRQDPGQGLRLIYYSQIVNDFQKGDIAEGYSVSREKKESFPLTVTSAQKNPTAFYLCASSMGLAGGGLFFGEGSRLTVL.

This chain uses TRBV9 with TRBJ1-1, with TRBD1 identical over 8 bases. The CDR3 length is 12 residues. The ends lost 9 bases at V and 6 bases at J; junction bases unmatched: 7. Germline V gene data show CDR1 as SGDLS and CDR2 as YYNGEE. The CDR3 DNA is TGTGCCAACAACAGGGGGGTCTCTGAAGCTTTCTTT. Residues: CANNRGVSEAFF.

The chain combines TRBV5-8 with TRBJ2-7; TRBD1 agrees at 9 bases. Trimming cost V 5 bases and J 3 bases; bases outside gene matches: 3. CDR3 length: 13 residues. Per germline, CDR1 SGHTS and CDR2 YDEGEE. The CDR3 DNA sequence: TGTGCCAGCAGTAAGGGACAGGGCTACGAGCAGTACTTC. This codes for CASSKGQGYEQYF.

The V gene is TRBV4-1, the J gene TRBJ1-5; D is unclear. With 1 base removed from V and 2 bases from J, the gap between germline ends came to 9 bases. The CDR3 covers 15 residues. Per germline, CDR1 MGHRA and CDR2 YSYEKL. The CDR3 region has the DNA TGCGCCAGCAGCCAAGGACCGGGTGGCAATCAGCCCCAGCATTTT. It is translated as CASSQGPGGNQPQHF.

The V gene is TRBV6-1, the J gene TRBJ2-3; D remains ambiguous. The CDR3 spans 15 residues. Trimming took off 3 bases at V and 2 bases at J, with 12 bases between the two ends. Germline assignment: CDR1 MNHNS and CDR2 SASEGT. The CDR3 protein is CASSDIDSNTDTQYF. The CDR3 bases are TGTGCCAGCAGTGATATAGACTCGAACACAGATACGCAGTATTTT.

This CDR3 is CASSQDGAGSSYEQYF. CDR3 in DNA: TGCGCCAGCAGCCAAGATGGGGCAGGATCCTCCTACGAGCAGTACTTC. The V gene is TRBV4-1, the J gene TRBJ2-7; D is possibly TRBD1 (5 bases). Germline CDR1 and CDR2: MGHRA and YSYEKL. V was cut by 0 bases and J by 0 bases, with 12 bases left in between. The CDR3 has 16 residues.

The rearrangement joins TRBV6-5 to TRBJ1-5; weak D call: TRBD1 (6 bases). The length of the CDR3 is 13 residues. The V gene's germline CDR1 is MNHEY and CDR2 SVGAGI. V gave up 6 bases and J gave up 4 bases, with 10 bases separating them. CDR3 DNA: TGTGCCAGCAGGAAGACAGGTAATCAGCCCCAGCATTTT. It encodes CASRKTGNQPQHF.

V gene TRBV19 combines with J gene TRBJ2-7; 10 positions match TRBD2. This CDR3 is built from 14 residues. Germline V gene lookup returns CDR1 LNHDA and CDR2 SQIVND (reference sequence). Trimming at V came to 6 bases and at J to 5 bases, leaving 7 bases not matched to a gene. The chain's CDR3 is CASRPSGSIHEQYF. CDR3 in DNA: TGTGCCAGTAGACCTAGCGGGAGCATCCACGAGCAGTACTTC.

The chain employs TRBV30 and TRBJ1-2; weak D call: TRBD1 (6 bases). With 3 bases removed from V and 3 bases from J, the gap between germline ends came to 14 bases. Germline V gene sequence: CDR1 GTSNPN, CDR2 SVGIG (reference sequence). The CDR3 contains 14 residues. Here the CDR3 reads CAWSPIGGDYGYTF. CDR3 coding DNA: TGTGCCTGGAGCCCCATAGGGGGGGACTATGGCTACACCTTC.

The chain combines TRBV5-5 with TRBJ1-1, with 11 bases matching TRBD1. The CDR3 spans 16 residues. Per germline, CDR1 SGHKS and CDR2 YYEKEE (reference sequence). Trimming removed 1 base from V and 7 bases from J; junction bases left unmatched: 9. The CDR3 is CASSLSRTGGWGEAFF. The CDR3 coding sequence is TGTGCCAGCAGCTTGTCCCGGACAGGGGGCTGGGGTGAAGCTTTCTTT.

This chain connects TRBV30 to TRBJ1-3; TRBD1 agrees at 7 bases. The trim removed 8 bases at V and 4 bases at J, leaving 14 bases unmatched. The CDR3 runs 15 residues. Germline loops: CDR1 GTSNPN, CDR2 SVGIG (reference sequence). The chain's CDR3 is CAGSSRQGSGNTIYF. In nucleotides, the CDR3 is TGTGCCGGCTCCTCAAGACAGGGATCCGGAAACACCATATATTTT.

The genes are TRBV7-9 and TRBJ1-1; 9 bases align to TRBD1. The length of the CDR3 is 15 residues. The germline gives CDR1 SEHNR, CDR2 FQNEAQ (reference sequence). V lost 5 bases, J lost 1 base, and 5 bases stayed unmatched. The CDR3, as DNA: TGTGCCAGCAGCCCACAGGGGGCGCAGAACACTGAAGCTTTCTTT. The encoded protein is CASSPQGAQNTEAFF.

V usage is TRBV5-1 and J usage is TRBJ2-4; D possibly corresponds to TRBD1 (6 bases). The germline V gene has CDR1 SGHRS and CDR2 YFSETQ. This CDR3 has 17 residues. Trimming shortened V by 0 bases and J by 0 bases, and 13 bases separated the two germline ends. CDR3 region: CASSLGRTVLAKNIQYF. CDR3 sequence (DNA): TGCGCCAGCAGCTTGGGCCGGACAGTTTTAGCCAAAAACATTCAGTACTTC.

This clone was observed a single time. This rearrangement joins TRBV2 to TRBJ2-5; possible D gene TRBD1, 7 bases. Trimming took 8 bases from V and 10 from J, leaving 17 bases between them. The CDR3 has 12 amino acids. Germline V gene lookup returns CDR1 SNHLY and CDR2 FYNNEI. The CDR3 DNA reads TGTGCCAGCGGTTGGACAGGAGGGAACCAGTACTTC. Translated, it gives CASGWTGGNQYF.